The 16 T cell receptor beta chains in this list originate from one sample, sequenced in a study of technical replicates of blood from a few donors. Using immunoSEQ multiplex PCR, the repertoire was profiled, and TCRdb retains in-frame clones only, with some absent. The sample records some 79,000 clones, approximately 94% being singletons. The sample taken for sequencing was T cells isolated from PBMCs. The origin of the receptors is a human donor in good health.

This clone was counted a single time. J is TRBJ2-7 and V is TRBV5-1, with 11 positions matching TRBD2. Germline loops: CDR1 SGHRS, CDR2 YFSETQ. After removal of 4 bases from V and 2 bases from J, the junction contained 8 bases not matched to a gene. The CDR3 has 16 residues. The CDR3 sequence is CASSPLAGGSPYEQYF. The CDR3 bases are TGCGCCAGCAGCCCGCTAGCGGGAGGTTCCCCCTACGAGCAGTACTTC. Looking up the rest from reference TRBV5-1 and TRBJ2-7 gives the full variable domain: KAGVTQTPRYLIKTRGQQVTLSCSPISGHRSVSWYQQTPGQGLQFLFEYFSETQRNKGNFPGRFSGRQFSNSRSEMNVSTLELGDSALYLCASSPLAGGSPYEQYFGPGTRLTVT.

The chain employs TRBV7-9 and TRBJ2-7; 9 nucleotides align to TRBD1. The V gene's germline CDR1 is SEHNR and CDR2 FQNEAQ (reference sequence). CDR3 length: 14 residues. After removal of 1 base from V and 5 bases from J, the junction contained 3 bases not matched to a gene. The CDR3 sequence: CASSLDRGLDEQYF. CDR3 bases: TGTGCCAGCAGCTTAGACAGGGGGCTCGACGAGCAGTACTTC.

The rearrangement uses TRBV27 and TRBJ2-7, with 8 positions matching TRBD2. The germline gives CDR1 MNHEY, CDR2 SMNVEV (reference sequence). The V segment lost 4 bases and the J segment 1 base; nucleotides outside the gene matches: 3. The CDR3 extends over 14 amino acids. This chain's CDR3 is CASSSAGGSYEQYF. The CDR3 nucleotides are TGTGCCAGCAGTTCGGCGGGAGGATCCTACGAGCAGTACTTC.

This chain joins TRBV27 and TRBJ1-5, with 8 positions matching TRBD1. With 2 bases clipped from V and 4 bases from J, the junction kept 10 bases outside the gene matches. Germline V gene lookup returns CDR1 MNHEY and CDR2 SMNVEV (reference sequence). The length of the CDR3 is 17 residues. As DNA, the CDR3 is TGTGCCAGCAGTTTACAGGGACAGGTGATCCCGAATCAGCCCCAGCATTTT. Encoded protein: CASSLQGQVIPNQPQHF.

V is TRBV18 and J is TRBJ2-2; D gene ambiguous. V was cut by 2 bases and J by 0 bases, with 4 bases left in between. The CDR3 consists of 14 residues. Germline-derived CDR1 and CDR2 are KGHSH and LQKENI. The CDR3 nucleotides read TGTGCCAGCTCACCATATACGAACACCGGGGAGCTGTTTTTT. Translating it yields CASSPYTNTGELFF.

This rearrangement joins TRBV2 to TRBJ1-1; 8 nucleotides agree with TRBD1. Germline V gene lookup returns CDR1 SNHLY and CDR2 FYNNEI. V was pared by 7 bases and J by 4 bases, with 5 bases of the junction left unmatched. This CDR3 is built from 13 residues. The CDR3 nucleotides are TGTGCCAGCAATGGACAGGGAGGCACTGAAGCTTTCTTT. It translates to CASNGQGGTEAFF. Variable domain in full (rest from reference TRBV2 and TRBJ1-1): EPEVTQTPSHQVTQMGQEVILRCVPISNHLYFYWYRQILGQKVEFLVSFYNNEISEKSEIFDDQFSVERPDGSNFTLKIRSTKLEDSAMYFCASNGQGGTEAFFGQGTRLTVV.

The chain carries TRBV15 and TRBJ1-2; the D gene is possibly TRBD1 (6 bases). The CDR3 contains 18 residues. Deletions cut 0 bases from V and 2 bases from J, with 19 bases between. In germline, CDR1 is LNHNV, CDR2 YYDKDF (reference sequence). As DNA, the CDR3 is TGTGCCACCAGCAGAGATACCCCCCTTTTACAGGGAAACTATGGCTACACCTTC. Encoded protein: CATSRDTPLLQGNYGYTF.

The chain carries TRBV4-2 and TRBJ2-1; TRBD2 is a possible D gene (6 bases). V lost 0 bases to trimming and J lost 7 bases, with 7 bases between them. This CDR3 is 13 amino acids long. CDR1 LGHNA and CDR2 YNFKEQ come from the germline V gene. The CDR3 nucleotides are TGTGCCAGCAGCCAAGAGGGGGGTAATGAGCAGTTCTTC. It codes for CASSQEGGNEQFF.

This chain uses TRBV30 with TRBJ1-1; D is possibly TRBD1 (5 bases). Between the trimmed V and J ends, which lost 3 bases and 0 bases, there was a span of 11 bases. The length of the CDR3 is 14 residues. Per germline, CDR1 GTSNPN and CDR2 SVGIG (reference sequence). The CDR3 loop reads CAWRIQGMNTEAFF. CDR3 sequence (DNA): TGTGCCTGGAGAATTCAGGGAATGAACACTGAAGCTTTCTTT.

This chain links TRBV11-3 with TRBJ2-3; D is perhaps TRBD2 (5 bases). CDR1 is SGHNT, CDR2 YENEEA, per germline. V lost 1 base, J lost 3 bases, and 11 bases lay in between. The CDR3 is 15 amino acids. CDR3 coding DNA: TGTGCCAGCAGCTTAGGAGCAAGCGGTACAGATACGCAGTATTTT. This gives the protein CASSLGASGTDTQYF.

The CDR3 is CASKEGTALEDEQYF. Here the CDR3 DNA reads TGTGCCAGCAAGGAAGGGACAGCCTTAGAGGACGAGCAGTACTTC. This rearrangement joins TRBV28 to TRBJ2-7; 7 nucleotides line up with TRBD1. The CDR3 has 15 residues. The V segment lost 7 bases and the J segment 5 bases; nucleotides outside the gene matches: 14. Per the germline V gene, CDR1 is MDHEN and CDR2 is SYDVKM.

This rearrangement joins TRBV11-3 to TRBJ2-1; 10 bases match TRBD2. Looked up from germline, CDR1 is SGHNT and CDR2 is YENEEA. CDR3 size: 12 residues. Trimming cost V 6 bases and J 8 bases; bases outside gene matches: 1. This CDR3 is CASRGLADEQFF. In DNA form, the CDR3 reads TGTGCCAGCAGAGGACTAGCGGATGAGCAGTTCTTC.

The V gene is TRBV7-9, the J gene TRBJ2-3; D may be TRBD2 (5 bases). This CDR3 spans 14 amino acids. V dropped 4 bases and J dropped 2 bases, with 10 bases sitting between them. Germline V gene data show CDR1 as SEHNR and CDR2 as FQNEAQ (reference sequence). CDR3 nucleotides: TGTGCCAGCAGCTACGAGAGGGCCACAGATACGCAGTATTTT. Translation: CASSYERATDTQYF.

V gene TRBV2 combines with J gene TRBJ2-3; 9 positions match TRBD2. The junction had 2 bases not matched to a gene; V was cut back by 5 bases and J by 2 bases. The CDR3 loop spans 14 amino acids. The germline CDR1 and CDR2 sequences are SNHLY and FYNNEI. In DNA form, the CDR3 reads TGTGCCAGCAGTACTAGCGGGCCCACAGATACGCAGTATTTT. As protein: CASSTSGPTDTQYF. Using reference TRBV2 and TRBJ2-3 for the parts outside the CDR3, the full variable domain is EPEVTQTPSHQVTQMGQEVILRCVPISNHLYFYWYRQILGQKVEFLVSFYNNEISEKSEIFDDQFSVERPDGSNFTLKIRSTKLEDSAMYFCASSTSGPTDTQYFGPGTRLTVL.

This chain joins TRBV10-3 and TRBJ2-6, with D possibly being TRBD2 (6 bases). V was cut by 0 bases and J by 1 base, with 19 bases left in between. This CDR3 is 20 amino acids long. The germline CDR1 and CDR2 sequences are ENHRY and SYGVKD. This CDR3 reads CAISESAGGRSASGANVLTF. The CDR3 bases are TGTGCCATCAGTGAGTCAGCGGGCGGCAGGTCGGCGTCTGGGGCCAACGTCCTGACTTTC.

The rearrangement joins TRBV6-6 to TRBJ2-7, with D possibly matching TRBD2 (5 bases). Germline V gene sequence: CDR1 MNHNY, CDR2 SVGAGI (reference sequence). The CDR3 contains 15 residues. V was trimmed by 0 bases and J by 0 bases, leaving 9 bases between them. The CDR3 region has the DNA TGTGCCAGCAGTTACTCGAGGGTTGCCTCCTACGAGCAGTACTTC. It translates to CASSYSRVASYEQYF.